This passage covers 5 T cell receptor beta chains from one sample sequenced in a study of post-analysis software for immune sequencing data. Presence of unique molecular identifiers characterized the TCR beta cDNA libraries. TCRdb reprocessed the PCR reads with MiXCR, giving one entry per CDR3 protein. The profile shows roughly 800,000 distinct CDR3 sequences, roughly half of them singletons. Overall study results and limits: The five TRBV segments detected at higher frequency in patients than in controls included TRBV5-6, TRBV5-1 and TRBV20-1.

These receptors have no known antigen. The material sequenced was blood. Receptors were obtained from a girl aged 5 to 17 with multiple sclerosis.

The genes are TRBV15 and TRBJ2-5, with 12 nucleotides matching TRBD2. After removal of 1 base from V and 1 base from J, the junction contained 7 bases not matched to a gene. Germline V CDR1 and CDR2: LNHNV, YYDKDF (reference sequence). The CDR3 runs to 18 residues. CDR3 sequence: CATSRVVRTSGVQETQYF. The CDR3 coding sequence is TGTGCCACCAGCAGAGTTGTTAGGACTAGCGGGGTCCAAGAGACCCAGTACTTC.

This clonotype was counted between two and nine times. The chain joins TRBV12-3 or TRBV12-4 to TRBJ2-7, with D unclear. The CDR3 length is 13 residues. V was pared by 4 bases and J by 7 bases, with 14 bases between. CDR3: CASSSGPLREQYF. As DNA, the CDR3 is TGTGCCAGCAGTTCTGGACCGCTTCGGGAGCAGTACTTC.

The CDR3 DNA is TGCAGTGCAGAGGGGGTGGCTGATACGCAGTATTTT. This sequence encodes CSAEGVADTQYF. The rearrangement joins TRBV20-1 to TRBJ2-3, with D possibly matching TRBD1 (6 bases). The CDR3 consists of 12 residues. In germline, CDR1 is DFQATT, CDR2 SNEGSKA (reference sequence). The V end was cut by 6 bases, the J end by 6 bases, with 13 bases between.

This clonotype was found once. The chain carries TRBV5-1 and TRBJ2-3; D is possibly TRBD1 or TRBD2 (5 bases each). Germline CDR1 is SGHRS and CDR2 is YFSETQ. V shed 0 bases and J shed 2 bases, with 13 bases lying between them. This CDR3 comprises 16 residues. The DNA for the CDR3 is TGCGCCAGCAGCTTGGCCTCGCAGGGAGTCACAGATACGCAGTATTTT. This gives the protein CASSLASQGVTDTQYF.

This clonotype showed up just a few times. The rearrangement uses TRBV12-3 or TRBV12-4 and TRBJ1-1; 7 nucleotides match TRBD1. The ends lost 6 bases at V and 11 bases at J; junction bases unmatched: 12. CDR3 size: 13 residues. The CDR3 loop is CASSPPGQINAFF. CDR3 DNA sequence: TGTGCCAGCAGCCCACCGGGACAGATTAACGCTTTCTTT.